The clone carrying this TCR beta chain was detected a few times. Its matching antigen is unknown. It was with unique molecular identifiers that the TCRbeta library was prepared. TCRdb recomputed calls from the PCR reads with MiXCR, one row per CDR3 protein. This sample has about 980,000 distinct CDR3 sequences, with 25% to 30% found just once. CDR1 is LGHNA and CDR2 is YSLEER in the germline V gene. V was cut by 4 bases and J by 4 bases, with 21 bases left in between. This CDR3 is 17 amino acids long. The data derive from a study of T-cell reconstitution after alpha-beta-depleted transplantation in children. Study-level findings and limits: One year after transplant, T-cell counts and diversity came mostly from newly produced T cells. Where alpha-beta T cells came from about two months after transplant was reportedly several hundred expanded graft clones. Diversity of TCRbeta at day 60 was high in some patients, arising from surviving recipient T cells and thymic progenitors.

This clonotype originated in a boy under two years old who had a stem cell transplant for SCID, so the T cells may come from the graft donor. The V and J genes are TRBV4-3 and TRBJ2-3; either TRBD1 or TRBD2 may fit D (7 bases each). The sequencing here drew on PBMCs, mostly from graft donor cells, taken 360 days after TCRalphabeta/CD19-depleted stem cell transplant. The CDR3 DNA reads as TGCGCCAGCAGCCGGCAGGGGGGGGGCGCAGCCGCAGATACGCAGTATTTT. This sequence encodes CASSRQGGGAAADTQYF.